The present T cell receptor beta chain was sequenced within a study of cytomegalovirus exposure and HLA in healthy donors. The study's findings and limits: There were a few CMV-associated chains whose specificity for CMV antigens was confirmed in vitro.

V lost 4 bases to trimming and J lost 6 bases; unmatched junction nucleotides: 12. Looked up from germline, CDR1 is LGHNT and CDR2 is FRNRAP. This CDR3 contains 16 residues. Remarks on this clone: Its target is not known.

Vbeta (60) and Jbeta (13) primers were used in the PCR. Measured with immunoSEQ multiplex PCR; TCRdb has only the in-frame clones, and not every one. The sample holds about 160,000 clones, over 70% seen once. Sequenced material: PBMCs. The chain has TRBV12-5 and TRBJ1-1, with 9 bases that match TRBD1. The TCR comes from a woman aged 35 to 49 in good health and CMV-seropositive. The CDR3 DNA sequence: TGTGCTAGTGGTTACAGGACCGGGACAGGGAGGGCTGAAGCTTTCTTT. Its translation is CASGYRTGTGRAEAFF.